A single sample is the source of the 21 T cell receptor beta chains below, sequenced in a study of blood T cell repertoires in COVID-19. Only in-frame clones appear in the TCRdb table, and some are missing; sequencing was by immunoSEQ multiplex PCR. The sample lists some 120,000 clones, around 76% occurring once. The sequencing sample was made of peripheral blood. These receptors were taken from an elderly man with COVID-19, enrolled during active disease.

The chain recombines TRBV11-3 with TRBJ2-5; 13 bases are a match to TRBD2. The CDR3 contains 16 residues. Germline CDR1 and CDR2: SGHNT and YENEEA. J gave up 2 bases and V 5 bases, and 5 bases lay outside the gene matches. The CDR3 DNA reads TGTGCCAGCAGCCGGACTAGCGGGGGACCTCAAGAGACCCAGTACTTC. Its translation is CASSRTSGGPQETQYF.

This clone occurred a few times. The chain couples TRBV6-1 to TRBJ1-2; D possibly corresponds to TRBD1 (5 bases). The CDR3 covers 17 residues. Deletions cut 2 bases from V and 7 bases from J, with 23 bases between. The germline gives CDR1 MNHNS, CDR2 SASEGT. For the CDR3, the DNA is TGTGCCAGCAGTGAACAGTTCCCCTCTACGAGGGGAGGTGGCTACACCTTC. Its protein is CASSEQFPSTRGGGYTF.

This clone was counted a few times. The rearrangement joins TRBV28 to TRBJ2-2; D is possibly TRBD1 (6 bases). The germline V gene encodes CDR1 MDHEN and CDR2 SYDVKM. The CDR3 is 17 residues long. Between the trimmed V and J ends, which lost 5 bases and 0 bases, there was a span of 16 bases. This CDR3 is CASSRTEDFANTGELFF. CDR3 sequence (DNA): TGTGCCAGCAGTAGGACAGAGGACTTCGCGAACACCGGGGAGCTGTTTTTT.

The chain employs TRBV3-1 (or the pseudogene TRBV3-2) and TRBJ2-3, with 7 bases that match TRBD2. After removal of 1 base from V and 5 bases from J, the junction contained 6 bases not matched to a gene. The CDR3 length is 15 residues. The germline V gene has CDR1 LGHDT and CDR2 YNNKEL (reference sequence). Here the CDR3 reads CASSQGPLAGDTQYF. CDR3 nucleotides: TGTGCCAGCAGCCAAGGACCATTAGCGGGAGATACGCAGTATTTT.

The sample holds a few counts of this clone. The V and J genes are TRBV28 and TRBJ2-1; a possible D gene is TRBD2 (7 bases). This CDR3 spans 15 amino acids. V was pared by 4 bases and J by 0 bases, with 10 bases between. CDR1 is MDHEN, CDR2 SYDVKM, per germline. The CDR3 nucleotides read TGTGCCAGCAGTTCCGCGGGGGCCTCCTACAATGAGCAGTTCTTC. Residues: CASSSAGASYNEQFF.

The J gene is TRBJ2-7, the V gene TRBV27, with no clear D. Trimming took off 5 bases at V and 4 bases at J, with 6 bases between the two ends. Germline CDR1 and CDR2: MNHEY and SMNVEV (reference sequence). There are 11 residues in the CDR3. The CDR3 loop reads CASSGLYEQYF. CDR3 in DNA: TGTGCCAGCAGTGGGCTTTACGAGCAGTACTTC.

The V call is TRBV4-1, the J call TRBJ2-1; 8 bases map to TRBD2. J was trimmed by 4 bases and V by 1 base; bases with no gene match: 15. Germline values: CDR1 MGHRA, CDR2 YSYEKL. The CDR3 loop spans 19 amino acids. The CDR3 bases are TGCGCCAGCAGCCAAGCCCCCGGGGGTTGGCGGGAGGTTTACAATGAGCAGTTCTTC. As protein: CASSQAPGGWREVYNEQFF.

This rearrangement joins TRBV5-8 to TRBJ2-7, with 7 bases aligning to TRBD1. CDR1 SGHTS and CDR2 YDEGEE come from the germline V gene. J was trimmed by 5 bases and V by 3 bases; bases with no gene match: 11. The CDR3 is made up of 15 amino acids. The CDR3 DNA sequence: TGTGCCAGCAGCTCTATCTCACAGGGGATCAACGAGCAGTACTTC. The encoded protein is CASSSISQGINEQYF.

In its sample, this clone was seen a few times. The rearrangement uses TRBV5-1 and TRBJ2-1, with TRBD2 identical over 13 bases. V dropped 4 bases and J dropped 6; count of bases not matched to a gene: 4. Germline V gives CDR1 SGHRS, CDR2 YFSETQ. This CDR3 is built from 15 residues. CDR3 sequence reads: CASSPLAGGGNEQFF. CDR3 coding DNA: TGCGCCAGCAGCCCACTAGCGGGGGGGGGCAATGAGCAGTTCTTC. The complete variable domain, with remaining parts taken from reference TRBV5-1 and TRBJ2-1, reads KAGVTQTPRYLIKTRGQQVTLSCSPISGHRSVSWYQQTPGQGLQFLFEYFSETQRNKGNFPGRFSGRQFSNSRSEMNVSTLELGDSALYLCASSPLAGGGNEQFFGPGTRLTVL.

The chain is built from TRBV13 and TRBJ2-5; D is unresolved. The V and J ends lost 5 bases and 9 bases respectively, with 13 bases between them. The CDR3 has 12 amino acids. Germline V lookup: CDR1 PRHDT, CDR2 FYEKMQ (reference sequence). The CDR3 DNA sequence: TGTGCCAGCAGCACCGAGGTCCGGGCCCAGTACTTC. Amino acid sequence: CASSTEVRAQYF.

The chain combines TRBV11-2 with TRBJ2-1; possibly TRBD1 for D (6 bases). V lost 8 bases to trimming and J lost 7 bases, with 21 bases between them. The CDR3 has 15 amino acids. Germline V CDR1 and CDR2: SGHAT, FQNNGV. The chain's CDR3 is CASGVGDTFGNEQFF. CDR3 bases: TGTGCCAGCGGCGTAGGGGACACCTTCGGGAATGAGCAGTTCTTC.

This rearrangement joins TRBV20-1 to TRBJ2-3, with D perhaps TRBD2 (5 bases). Deletions cut 4 bases from V and 8 bases from J, with 10 bases between. Germline assignment: CDR1 DFQATT and CDR2 SNEGSKA (reference sequence). The CDR3 has 11 residues. The CDR3 here is CSAKYGVTQYF. CDR3 coding DNA: TGCAGTGCTAAGTACGGGGTTACGCAGTATTTT.

This sequence joins TRBV2 and TRBJ2-7; TRBD1 agrees at 8 bases. The V gene's germline CDR1 is SNHLY and CDR2 FYNNEI. Unmatched junction bases numbered 4, after V lost 6 bases and J lost 0 bases. The CDR3 spans 14 residues. The CDR3 reads CASRDRVLSYEQYF. CDR3 DNA sequence: TGTGCCAGCAGGGACAGGGTACTCTCCTACGAGCAGTACTTC.

CDR3 bases: TGTGCCAGCAGCTTGGGGCAGGGGATTCGGAGTGGCTACACCTTC. Amino acid sequence: CASSLGQGIRSGYTF. The chain couples TRBV5-5 to TRBJ1-2; maybe TRBD1 (6 bases). V was shortened by 0 bases and J by 7 bases, with 16 bases between the two germline ends. Germline V gene sequence: CDR1 SGHKS, CDR2 YYEKEE (reference sequence). This CDR3 spans 15 amino acids. Using reference TRBV5-5 and TRBJ1-2 for the parts outside the CDR3, the full variable domain is DAGVTQSPTHLIKTRGQQVTLRCSPISGHKSVSWYQQVLGQGPQFIFQYYEKEERGRGNFPDRFSARQFPNYSSELNVNALLLGDSALYLCASSLGQGIRSGYTFGSGTRLTVV.

This chain joins TRBV7-6 and TRBJ2-1; 14 bases fit TRBD2. Trimming at V came to 1 base and at J to 6 bases, leaving 8 bases not matched to a gene. The length of the CDR3 is 18 residues. CDR1 is SGHVS and CDR2 is FNYEAQ in the germline V gene. This CDR3 reads CASSLEPTGTSGSNEQFF. The CDR3 bases are TGTGCCAGCAGCTTAGAACCTACAGGGACTAGCGGGAGCAATGAGCAGTTCTTC.

CDR3 DNA sequence: TGTGCCAGCAGTTACGGGCGAGCGGGAGCGATAGATACGCAGTATTTT. This gives the protein CASSYGRAGAIDTQYF. The V call is TRBV6-5, the J call TRBJ2-3; 8 bases align to TRBD2. Germline CDR1 reads MNHEY; CDR2 reads SVGAGI. The CDR3 totals 16 residues. The J segment lost 5 bases and the V segment lost 2 bases, leaving 9 bases of the junction unmatched.

The V gene is TRBV27, the J gene TRBJ2-7; D not certain. Germline V lookup: CDR1 MNHEY, CDR2 SMNVEV (reference sequence). Trimming pared 4 bases from V and 3 bases from J, leaving 10 bases between. This CDR3 contains 13 residues. CDR3 region: CASSWSPSYEQYF. CDR3 nucleotides: TGTGCCAGCAGTTGGTCCCCTAGCTACGAGCAGTACTTC.

The rearrangement uses TRBV14 and TRBJ2-3; TRBD2 might be the D (6 bases). V was trimmed by 1 base and J by 5 bases, leaving 13 bases between them. The germline gives CDR1 SGHDN, CDR2 FVKESK. This CDR3 has 15 amino acids. CDR3 sequence reads: CASSQVGSGIDTQYF. CDR3 DNA: TGTGCCAGCAGCCAAGTCGGGAGTGGTATAGATACGCAGTATTTT.

This clone has a handful of counts. The chain uses TRBV28 and TRBJ1-2; maybe TRBD1 (6 bases). Trimming pared 4 bases from V and 6 bases from J, leaving 15 bases between. Germline CDR1 reads MDHEN; CDR2 reads SYDVKM. The CDR3 sequence is 14 residues long. CDR3 region: CASSSSWAGDGYTF. The CDR3 DNA reads as TGTGCCAGCAGTTCCAGTTGGGCAGGGGATGGCTACACCTTC.

The chain has TRBV13 and TRBJ2-2, with 9 bases fitting TRBD2. The ends lost 5 bases at V and 2 bases at J; junction bases unmatched: 9. CDR3 length equals 17 residues. The germline gives CDR1 PRHDT, CDR2 FYEKMQ (reference sequence). In DNA form, the CDR3 reads TGTGCCAGCAGCCCCCGCTTAGCGGGAGTAAACACCGGGGAGCTGTTTTTT. This encodes CASSPRLAGVNTGELFF.

This chain joins TRBV16 and TRBJ1-2; 8 bases line up with TRBD1. The junction had 2 bases not matched to a gene; V was cut back by 4 bases and J by 4 bases. The CDR3 is 13 residues long. Looked up from germline, CDR1 is KGHSY and CDR2 is FQNENV. CDR3 amino acids: CASSRDRGYGYTF. CDR3 in DNA: TGTGCCAGCAGCCGAGACAGGGGCTATGGCTACACCTTC.